This record concerns one T cell receptor (beta chain) sequence. This entry belongs to a study of cytomegalovirus exposure and HLA in healthy donors. The PCR contained 60 Vbeta and 13 Jbeta primers. This table comes from immunoSEQ multiplex PCR, and its TCRdb copy is limited to in-frame clones, with some not included. Of roughly 49,000 clones detected, 81% appear once; the ten largest clones hold under 2.5%. Sequenced material: PBMCs. This receptor was obtained from a boy between 5 and 17 years old in good health and CMV-seropositive.

The CDR3 spells CASSHYPRTANEQFF. The CDR3 DNA sequence: TGCGCCAGCAGCCATTACCCTCGGACAGCCAATGAGCAGTTCTTC. This rearrangement joins TRBV4-1 to TRBJ2-1, with D maybe TRBD1 (6 bases). The CDR3 sequence is 15 residues long. The germline CDR1 and CDR2 sequences are MGHRA and YSYEKL. Trimming removed 3 bases from V and 6 bases from J, with 15 bases in between.